These 13 T cell receptor beta chains share one sample of origin, sequenced in a study of identical twins. Each CDR3 protein gets one entry after TCRdb re-called the 5' RACE reads with MiXCR. The sample consists of some 240,000 distinct CDR3 sequences, around 8.3% of them appearing once. These data are also associated with another study on yellow fever vaccine responses in identical twins.

Sequenced sample: CD8+ T cells sorted from blood. These receptors were taken from a woman in her late teens or twenties in good health.

This chain joins TRBV11-2 and TRBJ1-1; perhaps TRBD1 as D (5 bases). The length of the CDR3 is 15 residues. Trimming cost V 1 base and J 3 bases, with 12 bases left between them. The V gene's germline CDR1 is SGHAT and CDR2 FQNNGV. Here the CDR3 DNA reads TGTGCCAGCAGCTTAGGTGTAGGGGCTGACACTGAAGCTTTCTTT. Amino acids: CASSLGVGADTEAFF. Together with reference TRBV11-2 and TRBJ1-1, the CDR3 gives the full variable domain: EAGVAQSPRYKIIEKRQSVAFWCNPISGHATLYWYQQILGQGPKLLIQFQNNGVVDDSQLPKDRFSAERLKGVDSTLKIQPAKLEDSAVYLCASSLGVGADTEAFFGQGTRLTVV.

The sample holds a few counts of this clonotype. The chain combines TRBV7-3 with TRBJ2-2; unclear D gene. This CDR3 is 14 amino acids long. Germline CDR1 and CDR2: SGHTA and FQGTGA. Between the trimmed V and J ends, which lost 3 bases and 1 base, there was a span of 6 bases. CDR3 region: CASSLMGNTGELFF. The CDR3 DNA reads TGTGCCAGCAGCTTGATGGGGAACACCGGGGAGCTGTTTTTT.

The chain uses TRBV29-1 and TRBJ1-2; no clear D. CDR1 is SQVTM and CDR2 is ANQGSEA in the germline V gene. The CDR3 length is 9 residues. Between the trimmed V and J ends, which lost 7 bases and 8 bases, there was a span of 8 bases. For the CDR3, the DNA is TGCAGCGACGCTCCCGGCTACACCTTC. Translated: CSDAPGYTF.

This clonotype was picked up many times. The rearrangement joins TRBV7-6 to TRBJ2-7; 8 nucleotides line up with TRBD2. CDR1 is SGHVS, CDR2 FNYEAQ, per germline. Trimming cost V 6 bases and J 2 bases; bases outside gene matches: 9. CDR3 size: 15 residues. CDR3 sequence: CASRHPGLVPYEQYF. In DNA form, the CDR3 reads TGTGCCAGCAGACACCCGGGACTAGTGCCCTACGAGCAGTACTTC.

This clonotype occurred a few times. The CDR3 is CASTASYEQYF. The CDR3 coding sequence is TGTGCCAGCACCGCCTCCTACGAGCAGTACTTC. The chain links TRBV2 to TRBJ2-7; D not resolved. V lost 7 bases and J 0 bases, leaving 4 bases between the germline ends. Germline CDR1 SNHLY, CDR2 FYNNEI. The CDR3 consists of 11 residues.

This clonotype was detected a few times. The chain couples TRBV27 to TRBJ2-2; TRBD2 is a possible D gene (5 bases). Trimming pared 6 bases from V and 6 bases from J, leaving 11 bases between. The length of the CDR3 is 13 residues. In germline, CDR1 is MNHEY, CDR2 SMNVEV (reference sequence). The CDR3 sequence: CASRSWESGELFF. Here the CDR3 DNA reads TGTGCCAGCAGATCGTGGGAGTCCGGGGAGCTGTTTTTT.

This clonotype turned up a few times. This chain uses TRBV6-6 with TRBJ2-2; D gene uncertain. In germline, CDR1 is MNHNY, CDR2 SVGAGI (reference sequence). Trimming took 11 bases from V and 2 from J, leaving 12 bases between them. There are 13 residues in the CDR3. This CDR3 is CAGRWANTGELFF. As DNA, the CDR3 is TGTGCCGGACGTTGGGCCAACACCGGGGAGCTGTTTTTT.

This clonotype was seen at least ten times. The chain links TRBV28 to TRBJ2-4, with no clear D. The CDR3 totals 12 residues. Trimming cost V 3 bases and J 5 bases, with 5 bases left between them. The germline V gene encodes CDR1 MDHEN and CDR2 SYDVKM. This CDR3 reads CASSFLENIQYF. The CDR3 nucleotides read TGTGCCAGCAGTTTTCTCGAAAACATTCAGTACTTC.

This clonotype was seen only a few times. This sequence joins TRBV13 and TRBJ2-3; the D gene is possibly TRBD2 (6 bases). The CDR3 is 16 amino acids. V dropped 5 bases and J dropped 0 bases, with 15 bases sitting between them. Germline CDR1 and CDR2: PRHDT and FYEKMQ (reference sequence). CDR3: CASSSSGDFSTDTQYF. The CDR3 DNA reads as TGTGCCAGCAGCAGTAGTGGGGACTTCAGCACAGATACGCAGTATTTT.

This clonotype turned up a few times. This chain links TRBV9 with TRBJ1-1; D gene uncertain. The germline V gene encodes CDR1 SGDLS and CDR2 YYNGEE. This CDR3 has 12 residues. The V gene lost 5 bases and the J gene lost 5 bases, with 10 bases spanning the gap. Written as DNA, the CDR3 is TGTGCCAGCAGTTACACGGGGACTGAAGCTTTCTTT. Translating gives CASSYTGTEAFF.

This clonotype has just a few counts. The CDR3 region is CASSYSVRKKDTEAFF. The CDR3 DNA is TGTGCCAGCAGTTACTCGGTCCGGAAAAAGGACACTGAAGCTTTCTTT. The chain links TRBV6-5 to TRBJ1-1; D is uncertain. Trimming left V 0 bases short and J 3 bases short, with 14 bases between. Germline V lookup: CDR1 MNHEY, CDR2 SVGAGI. This CDR3 has 16 residues.

This chain links TRBV6-1 with TRBJ2-7, with 7 bases that match TRBD1. CDR1 and CDR2 (germline): MNHNS, SASEGT. The CDR3 sequence is 16 residues long. After removal of 3 bases from V and 4 bases from J, the junction contained 12 bases not matched to a gene. CDR3 nucleotide sequence: TGTGCCAGCAGTGACCCCCGGGACAGAGAATGTTACGAGCAGTACTTC. Protein product: CASSDPRDRECYEQYF.

There are a few counts of this clonotype. For the CDR3, the DNA is TGTGCCACCAGTGATCTACAGGGAAACACCATATATTTT. Encoded protein: CATSDLQGNTIYF. The chain uses TRBV24-1 and TRBJ1-3; no firm D call. The CDR3 runs to 13 residues. Per the germline V gene, CDR1 is KGHDR and CDR2 is SFDVKD. Trimming shortened V by 3 bases and J by 4 bases, and 6 bases separated the two germline ends.